Listed below are T cell receptor beta chains from one sample, sequenced in a study of shared clonotypes between healthy human individuals. The data were produced by immunoSEQ multiplex PCR, yet TCRdb's version contains in-frame clones alone and is incomplete. The profile covers around 2.1 million clones, with around 95% appearing a single time and about 0.13% taken by the ten largest. Material: naive CD4+ T cells sorted from blood. The receptors derive from a man between 18 and 35 years old in good health. Each CDR3 is given with its conserved first and last residue. The order of the fields is J gene, CDR3 length, D gene, V gene, clone size, CDR3 DNA, CDR3 protein. The D gene is left open where the match is weak. Clone size appears in some rows only: once, few, many, or a class for an expanded clone.

TRBJ2-7,13,TRBD1,TRBV25-1,NA,TGTGCCAGCAGTGTGACAGGGGGCTACGAGCAGTACTTC,CASSVTGGYEQYF
TRBJ2-3,12,NA,TRBV7-2,NA,TGTGCCAGCAGCTTATCAAGCGATACGCAGTATTTT,CASSLSSDTQYF
TRBJ1-5,15,NA,TRBV7-9,NA,TGTGCCAGCCCAGCTTTATCAGGACCCAATCAGCCCCAGCATTTT,CASPALSGPNQPQHF
TRBJ1-2,13,NA,TRBV5-4,NA,TGTGCCAGCAGCTTGGCGGGAGTCTATGGCTACACCTTC,CASSLAGVYGYTF
TRBJ1-3,14,NA,TRBV9,NA,TGTGCCAGCAGCGTAGGAGTCTCTGGAAACACCATATATTTT,CASSVGVSGNTIYF
TRBJ2-1,12,NA,TRBV18,NA,TGTGCCAGCTCACAAGGGTACAATGAGCAGTTCTTC,CASSQGYNEQFF
TRBJ1-1,13,NA,TRBV6-5,NA,TGTGCCAGCAGTTCGTCGGGGAACACTGAAGCTTTCTTT,CASSSSGNTEAFF
TRBJ1-6,14,NA,TRBV7-8,once,TGTGCCAGCAGCTTAGGGCAGTATACTTCACCCCTCCACTTT,CASSLGQYTSPLHF
TRBJ2-7,14,TRBD1,TRBV6-6,NA,TGTGCCAGCAGTTACTCGGACAGGGGGCACGAGCAGTACTTC,CASSYSDRGHEQYF
TRBJ2-1,15,TRBD2,TRBV5-1,NA,TGCGCCAGCAGCCCCCGGACTAGCGCCTACAATGAGCAGTTCTTC,CASSPRTSAYNEQFF
TRBJ2-4,14,TRBD2,TRBV18,NA,TGTGCCAGCTCACCTCGGCGGGAGTTGAACATTCAGTACTTC,CASSPRRELNIQYF
TRBJ2-1,18,TRBD2,TRBV7-2,NA,TGTGCCAGCAGCTTAGTTTGGGCTAGCGGGAGCTCCTACAATGAGCAGTTCTTC,CASSLVWASGSSYNEQFF
TRBJ2-1,12,NA,TRBV10-3,once,TGTGCCATCAAGGAGGCCTACAATGAGCAGTTCTTC,CAIKEAYNEQFF
TRBJ2-2,18,NA,TRBV5-1,NA,TGCGCCAGCAGCTTGAAACCCCGCGGGGGCTTGGACACCGGGGAGCTGTTTTTT,CASSLKPRGGLDTGELFF
TRBJ1-2,14,NA,TRBV29-1,NA,TGCAGCGTTGTCTCCGCACCCGGGAACTATGGCTACACCTTC,CSVVSAPGNYGYTF
TRBJ1-1,14,NA,TRBV18,NA,TGTGCCAGCTCACCAGGATGGGAGAACACTGAAGCTTTCTTT,CASSPGWENTEAFF
TRBJ2-5,11,NA,TRBV6-5,NA,TGTGCCATCAGTGAACAAGAGACCCAGTACTTC,CAISEQETQYF
TRBJ1-1,14,NA,TRBV5-8,NA,TGTGCCAGCAGCTTGGACAGGATGAACACTGAAGCTTTCTTT,CASSLDRMNTEAFF
TRBJ1-2,16,TRBD1,TRBV5-1,NA,TGCGCCAGCAGCCCGTTGGGACAGGCCCCTAACTATGGCTACACCTTC,CASSPLGQAPNYGYTF
TRBJ2-7,13,NA,TRBV28,NA,TGTGCCAGCAGTTCCCAGTTGCCCTACGAGCAGTACTTC,CASSSQLPYEQYF
TRBJ1-2,12,NA,TRBV5-4,NA,TGTGCCAGCAGCCTGACGACGTGGAGCTACACCTTC,CASSLTTWSYTF
TRBJ2-7,11,NA,TRBV19,few,TGTGCCAGTACAAGAGGGGCCGAGCAGTACTTC,CASTRGAEQYF
TRBJ1-2,16,NA,TRBV11-2,once,TGTGCCAGCAGCTTAGGGCCAGGGGAAGCTAACTATGGCTACACCTTC,CASSLGPGEANYGYTF
TRBJ1-1,13,NA,TRBV21-1,NA,TGTGCCAGCAGGAGAGGCGCGGGGACTGAAGCTTTCTTT,CASRRGAGTEAFF
TRBJ2-1,14,NA,TRBV10-3,NA,TGTGCCATCAGGGGGGACACCACCTACAATGAGCAGTTCTTC,CAIRGDTTYNEQFF
TRBJ2-5,15,NA,TRBV5-1,NA,TGCGCCAGCAGCGCGGGAAGGGGAACGACGGAGACCCAGTACTTC,CASSAGRGTTETQYF
TRBJ2-5,15,TRBD2,TRBV6-1,NA,TGTGCCAGCAGGGCACTCGGCGGGGGGGCTGAGACCCAGTACTTC,CASRALGGGAETQYF
TRBJ2-7,18,TRBD2,TRBV7-8,NA,TGTGCCAGCAGCTTACGTAGCCGGGGGGGCCTTCTCACTACCGAGCAGTACTTC,CASSLRSRGGLLTTEQYF
TRBJ1-4,16,NA,TRBV15,NA,TGTGCCACCAGCAGCCGCTGGCAGGCAACTAATGAAAAACTGTTTTTT,CATSSRWQATNEKLFF
TRBJ1-2,12,NA,TRBV28,NA,TGTGCCAGCTACTCAGGGTCTGGGGGCTACACCTTC,CASYSGSGGYTF
TRBJ2-6,16,NA,TRBV7-9,NA,TGTGCCAGCACCAAGGTCCTAGGCTCTGGGGCCAACGTCCTGACTTTC,CASTKVLGSGANVLTF